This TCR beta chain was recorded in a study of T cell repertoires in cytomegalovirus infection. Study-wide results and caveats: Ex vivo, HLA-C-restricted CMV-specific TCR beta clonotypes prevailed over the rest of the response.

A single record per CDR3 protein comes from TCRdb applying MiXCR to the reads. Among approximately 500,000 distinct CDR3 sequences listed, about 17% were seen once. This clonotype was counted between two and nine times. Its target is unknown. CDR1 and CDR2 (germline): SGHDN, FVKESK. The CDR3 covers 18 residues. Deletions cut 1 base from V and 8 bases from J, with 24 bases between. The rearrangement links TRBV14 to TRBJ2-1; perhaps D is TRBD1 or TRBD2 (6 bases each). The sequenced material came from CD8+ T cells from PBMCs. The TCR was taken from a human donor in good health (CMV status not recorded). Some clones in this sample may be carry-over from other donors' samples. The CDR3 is CASSQGVGGTRNEDEQFF. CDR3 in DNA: TGTGCCAGCAGCCAAGGAGTCGGCGGGACACGGAACGAGGATGAGCAGTTCTTC.